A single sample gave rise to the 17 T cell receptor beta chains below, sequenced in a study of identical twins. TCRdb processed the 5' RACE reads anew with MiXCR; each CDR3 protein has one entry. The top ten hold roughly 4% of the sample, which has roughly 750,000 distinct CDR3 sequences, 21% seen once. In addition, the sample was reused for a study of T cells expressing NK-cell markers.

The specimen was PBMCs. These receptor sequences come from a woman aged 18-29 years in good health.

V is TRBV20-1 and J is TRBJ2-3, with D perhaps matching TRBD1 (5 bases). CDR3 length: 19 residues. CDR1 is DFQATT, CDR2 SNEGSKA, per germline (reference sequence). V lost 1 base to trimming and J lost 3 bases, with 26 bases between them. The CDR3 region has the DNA TGCAGTGCTAGAGTCCTCCGGGCCCCCGAAGGGGTGAGGACAGATACGCAGTATTTT. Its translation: CSARVLRAPEGVRTDTQYF.

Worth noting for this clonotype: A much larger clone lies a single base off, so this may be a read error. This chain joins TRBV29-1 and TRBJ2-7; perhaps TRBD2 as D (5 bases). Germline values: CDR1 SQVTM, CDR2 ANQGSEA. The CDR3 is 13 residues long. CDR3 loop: CSVVDGVGPEQCF. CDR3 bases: TGCAGCGTTGTGGACGGGGTCGGTCCCGAGCAGTGCTTC.

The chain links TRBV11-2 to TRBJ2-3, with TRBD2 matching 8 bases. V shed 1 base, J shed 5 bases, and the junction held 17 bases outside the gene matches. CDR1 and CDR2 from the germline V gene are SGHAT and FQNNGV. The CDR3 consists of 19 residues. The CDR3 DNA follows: TGTGCCAGCAGCTTAGTGGGCCTCTTACGGGAGGGCCGGAGAGATACGCAGTATTTT. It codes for CASSLVGLLREGRRDTQYF.

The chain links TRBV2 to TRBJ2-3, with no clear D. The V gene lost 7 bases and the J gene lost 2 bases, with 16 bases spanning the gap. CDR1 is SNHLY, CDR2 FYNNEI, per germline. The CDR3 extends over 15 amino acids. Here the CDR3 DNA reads TGTGCCAGCACCGAAGGTGGCCGAACCACAGATACGCAGTATTTT. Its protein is CASTEGGRTTDTQYF.

CDR3 residues: CSARDRVRWEQFF. CDR3 in DNA: TGCAGTGCTCGGGACAGGGTACGATGGGAGCAGTTCTTC. V gene TRBV20-1 combines with J gene TRBJ2-1; TRBD1 matches 9 bases. CDR1 and CDR2 (germline): DFQATT, SNEGSKA (reference sequence). The trim removed 5 bases at V and 10 bases at J, leaving 9 bases unmatched. This CDR3 is 13 amino acids long.

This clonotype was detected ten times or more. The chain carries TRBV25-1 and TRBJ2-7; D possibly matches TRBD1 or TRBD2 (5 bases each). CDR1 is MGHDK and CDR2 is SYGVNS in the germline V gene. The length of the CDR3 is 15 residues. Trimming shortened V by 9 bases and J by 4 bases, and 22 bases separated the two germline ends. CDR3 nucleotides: TGTGCCAGATACCTCCGGGACGTCCCCTATTACGAGCAGTACTTC. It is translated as CARYLRDVPYYEQYF.

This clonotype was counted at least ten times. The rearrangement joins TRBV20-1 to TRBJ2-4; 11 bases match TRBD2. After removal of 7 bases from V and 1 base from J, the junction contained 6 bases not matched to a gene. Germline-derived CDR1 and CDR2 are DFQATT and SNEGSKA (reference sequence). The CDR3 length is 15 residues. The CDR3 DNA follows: TGCAGTGGACTAGCGGGAAAGGGGGCCAAAAACATTCAGTACTTC. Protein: CSGLAGKGAKNIQYF.

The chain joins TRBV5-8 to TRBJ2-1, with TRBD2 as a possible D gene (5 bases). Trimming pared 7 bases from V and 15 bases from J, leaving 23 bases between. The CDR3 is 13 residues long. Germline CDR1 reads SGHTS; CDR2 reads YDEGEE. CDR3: CASGSGRPPEGFF. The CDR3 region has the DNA TGTGCCAGCGGCTCTGGCCGACCACCTGAGGGGTTCTTC. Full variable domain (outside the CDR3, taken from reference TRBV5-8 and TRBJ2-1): EAGVTQSPTHLIKTRGQQATLRCSPISGHTSVYWYQQALGLGLQFLLWYDEGEERNRGNFPPRFSGRQFPNYSSELNVNALELEDSALYLCASGSGRPPEGFFGPGTRLTVL.

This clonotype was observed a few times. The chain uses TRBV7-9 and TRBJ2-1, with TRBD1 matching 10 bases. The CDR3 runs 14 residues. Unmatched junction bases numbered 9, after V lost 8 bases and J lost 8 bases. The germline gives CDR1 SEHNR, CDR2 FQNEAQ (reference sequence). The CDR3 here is CASWGQGIMDEQFF. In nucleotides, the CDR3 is TGTGCCAGCTGGGGACAGGGGATTATGGATGAGCAGTTCTTC.

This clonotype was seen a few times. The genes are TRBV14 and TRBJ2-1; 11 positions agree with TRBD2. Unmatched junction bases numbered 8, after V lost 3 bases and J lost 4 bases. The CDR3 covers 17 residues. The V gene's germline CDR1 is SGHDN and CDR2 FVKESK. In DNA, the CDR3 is TGTGCCAGCAGCCAGGCCCTTCTAGCGGGAGGATACAATGAGCAGTTCTTC. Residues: CASSQALLAGGYNEQFF. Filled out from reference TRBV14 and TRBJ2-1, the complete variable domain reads EAGVTQFPSHSVIEKGQTVTLRCDPISGHDNLYWYRRVMGKEIKFLLHFVKESKQDESGMPNNRFLAERTGGTYSTLKVQPAELEDSGVYFCASSQALLAGGYNEQFFGPGTRLTVL.

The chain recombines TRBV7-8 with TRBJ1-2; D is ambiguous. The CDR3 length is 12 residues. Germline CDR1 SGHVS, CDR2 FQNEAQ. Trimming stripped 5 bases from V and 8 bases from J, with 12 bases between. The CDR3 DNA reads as TGTGCCAGCAGCGCAGGTAGTCCGGGCTACACCTTC. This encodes CASSAGSPGYTF.

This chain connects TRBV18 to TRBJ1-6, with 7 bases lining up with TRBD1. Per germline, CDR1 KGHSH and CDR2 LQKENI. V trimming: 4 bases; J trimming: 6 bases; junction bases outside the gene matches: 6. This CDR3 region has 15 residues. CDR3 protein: CASSHGTDPNSPLHF. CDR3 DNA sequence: TGTGCCAGCTCACATGGGACAGATCCTAATTCACCCCTCCACTTT.

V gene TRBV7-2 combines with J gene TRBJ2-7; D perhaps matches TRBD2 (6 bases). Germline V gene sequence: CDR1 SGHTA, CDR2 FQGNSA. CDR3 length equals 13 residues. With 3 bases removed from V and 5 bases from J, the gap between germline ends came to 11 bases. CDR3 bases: TGTGCCAGCAGCTTCGGGGGATCAAACGAGCAGTACTTC. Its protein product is CASSFGGSNEQYF.

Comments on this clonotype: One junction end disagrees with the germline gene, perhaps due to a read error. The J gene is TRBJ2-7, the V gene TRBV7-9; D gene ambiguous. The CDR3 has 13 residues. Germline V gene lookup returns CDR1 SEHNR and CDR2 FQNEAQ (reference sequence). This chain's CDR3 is CASSLAQINTDHF. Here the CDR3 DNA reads TGTGCCAGCAGCTTAGCACAGATAAACACCGACCACTTC.

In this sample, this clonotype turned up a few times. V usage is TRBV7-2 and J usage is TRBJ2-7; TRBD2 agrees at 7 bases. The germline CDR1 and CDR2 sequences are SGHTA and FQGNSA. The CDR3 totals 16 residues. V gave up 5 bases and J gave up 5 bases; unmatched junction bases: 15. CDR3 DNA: TGTGCCAGCAGCCCGAGGGGAGGGAGCACACCCGACGAGCAGTACTTC. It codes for CASSPRGGSTPDEQYF.

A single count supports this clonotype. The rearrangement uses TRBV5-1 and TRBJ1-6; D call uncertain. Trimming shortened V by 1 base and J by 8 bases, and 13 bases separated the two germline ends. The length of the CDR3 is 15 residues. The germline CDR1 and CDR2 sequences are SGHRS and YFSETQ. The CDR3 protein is CASSLSGSGYSPLHF. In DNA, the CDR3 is TGCGCCAGCAGCTTGTCCGGGAGTGGGTATTCACCCCTCCACTTT. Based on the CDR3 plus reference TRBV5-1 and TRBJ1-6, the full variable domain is KAGVTQTPRYLIKTRGQQVTLSCSPISGHRSVSWYQQTPGQGLQFLFEYFSETQRNKGNFPGRFSGRQFSNSRSEMNVSTLELGDSALYLCASSLSGSGYSPLHFGNGTRLTVT.

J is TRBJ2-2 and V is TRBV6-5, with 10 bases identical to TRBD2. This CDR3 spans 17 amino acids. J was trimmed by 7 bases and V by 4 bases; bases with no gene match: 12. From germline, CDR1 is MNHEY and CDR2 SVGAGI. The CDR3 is CASSFDSSGSLYGELFF. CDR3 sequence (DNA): TGTGCCAGCAGTTTCGACTCTAGCGGGAGTCTCTACGGGGAGCTGTTTTTT.